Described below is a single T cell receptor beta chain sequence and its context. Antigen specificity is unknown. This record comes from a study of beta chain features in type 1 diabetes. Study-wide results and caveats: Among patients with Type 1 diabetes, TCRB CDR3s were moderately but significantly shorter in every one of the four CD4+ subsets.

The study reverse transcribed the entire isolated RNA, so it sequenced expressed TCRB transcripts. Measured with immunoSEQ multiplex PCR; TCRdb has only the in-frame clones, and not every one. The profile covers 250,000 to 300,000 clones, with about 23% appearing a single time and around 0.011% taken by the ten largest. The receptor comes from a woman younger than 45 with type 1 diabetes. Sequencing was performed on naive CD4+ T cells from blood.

CDR3 amino acids: CASSSGQIEEQYF. CDR3 bases: TGTGCCAGCAGTTCGGGACAGATAGAAGAGCAGTACTTC. This chain links TRBV28 with TRBJ2-7, with 7 bases that match TRBD1. Trimming cost V 4 bases and J 7 bases; bases outside gene matches: 7. The CDR3 loop spans 13 amino acids. The V gene's germline CDR1 is MDHEN and CDR2 SYDVKM.